This T cell receptor (beta chain) is from a study of T cells expressing NK-cell markers. Study context: It was from sorted CD3+CD56+NKG2C+, CD3+CD56+NKG2C- and CD3+CD56-NKG2C+ T cells that TCR beta repertoires came. HCMV seropositivity characterized seven of the eight sequenced donors, and seronegativity one. Study-wide points: Roughly six of the donors carried dominant NKG2C+ clonotypes that took up 1.0-7.0% of their CD8+ T cells.

The CDR3 runs 17 residues. The germline gives CDR1 SGHTA, CDR2 FQGNSA. Worth noting for this clonotype: What it binds is unknown.

Template switching by 5'RACE with UMIs generated the TCR beta cDNA. For each CDR3 protein, TCRdb gives one entry from its re-call of the 5' RACE reads, without DNA. The specimen's table records around 110,000 distinct CDR3 sequences. The rearrangement links TRBV7-2 to TRBJ2-5; checking the TCRdb D call of TRBD1 is not possible without DNA. Sequencing was done on a sample of blood T cells: a sorted CD56 or NKG2C T cell subset, CD4+ or CD8+ T cells, or bulk PBMC T cells (not recorded which). This receptor was identified in a woman aged 18 to 75 in good health. The CDR3 protein is CASSSLSRGELQETQYF.